These T cell receptor beta chains were read from a single sample in a study of blood T cells in healthy people across ages. MiXCR, run by TCRdb on the 5' RACE reads, gives a single entry per CDR3 protein. Seen here are more than 650,000 distinct CDR3 sequences, 20% to 25% observed once, and the top ten hold around a fifth. Material for sequencing was blood. Every receptor here comes from a man between 65 and 79 years old in good health. CDR3s include the opening cysteine and the closing phenylalanine or tryptophan. The D gene is left open where the match is weak. Size values are once, few and many counts, or a class for expanded clones, and some rows have none.

CDR3 length | J gene | V gene | clone size | D gene | CDR3 DNA | CDR3 protein
15 | TRBJ1-2 | TRBV15 | NA | NA | TGTGCCACCAGCAGAGATTTTGGGACAAGCTATGGCTACACCTTC | CATSRDFGTSYGYTF
14 | TRBJ2-2 | TRBV19 | few | NA | TGTGCAGCGACAACCCAGGGCAGGGCCGGGGAGCTGTTTTTT | CAATTQGRAGELFF
13 | TRBJ2-7 | TRBV12-3/TRBV12-4 | few | NA | TGTGCCAGCAGGGGGCAGGGAACCTACGAGCAGTACTTC | CASRGQGTYEQYF
12 | TRBJ1-5 | TRBV15 | NA | TRBD1 | TGTGCCACCCAGGGGGACGATCAGCCCCAGCATTTT | CATQGDDQPQHF
16 | TRBJ2-3 | TRBV20-1 | NA | TRBD2 | TGCAGTGCACCCCTAGCGGGGGGCAGAGGGTGGGATACGCAGTATTTT | CSAPLAGGRGWDTQYF
13 | TRBJ1-1 | TRBV2 | NA | NA | TGTGCCAGCAGGCCGACATTGGGGACTGAAGCTTTCTTT | CASRPTLGTEAFF
14 | TRBJ2-2 | TRBV10-3 | NA | TRBD1 | TGTGCCATTAAAGGGACAGGCGGGACCGGGGAGCTGTTTTTT | CAIKGTGGTGELFF
14 | TRBJ2-5 | TRBV9 | once | NA | TGTGCCAGCAGCGTAGGCCGGGGGTTGGAGACCCAGTACTTC | CASSVGRGLETQYF
14 | TRBJ1-1 | TRBV25-1 | once | NA | TGTGCCAGCAGAGCGATGACAGAGAACACTGAAGCTTTCTTT | CASRAMTENTEAFF
13 | TRBJ2-1 | TRBV18 | NA | TRBD2 | TGTGCCAGCTCACCACGGATAGCGGGAGAGCAGTTCTTC | CASSPRIAGEQFF
17 | TRBJ2-4 | TRBV5-5 | NA | TRBD2 | TGTGCCAGCAGCTCGGTGACTAGCGGACCAGCCAAAAACATTCAGTACTTC | CASSSVTSGPAKNIQYF
14 | TRBJ2-5 | TRBV21-1 | NA | NA | TGTGCCAGCAGCAAAACGAAAGATCAAGAGACCCAGTACTTC | CASSKTKDQETQYF
12 | TRBJ2-7 | TRBV2 | few | NA | TGTGCCAGCATACTTCATGTGGCCGAGCAGTACTTC | CASILHVAEQYF
15 | TRBJ1-2 | TRBV29-1 | medium-sized | NA | TGCAGCGTTTGGTCCGCCGGCGTATTAAACTATGGCTACACCTTC | CSVWSAGVLNYGYTF
18 | TRBJ2-3 | TRBV20-1 | NA | TRBD2 | TGCAGTGCTTCGCGTCCGGGACTAGCGGGATCTAGCACAGATACGCAGTATTTT | CSASRPGLAGSSTDTQYF
14 | TRBJ2-5 | TRBV7-9 | few | TRBD2 | TGTGCCAGCAGACCCACAGCGGGATTGGGGGAGCAGTACTTC | CASRPTAGLGEQYF
14 | TRBJ2-3 | TRBV2 | many | NA | TGTGCCAGCGGCAGGGGGGGAAGCACAGATACGCAGTATTTT | CASGRGGSTDTQYF